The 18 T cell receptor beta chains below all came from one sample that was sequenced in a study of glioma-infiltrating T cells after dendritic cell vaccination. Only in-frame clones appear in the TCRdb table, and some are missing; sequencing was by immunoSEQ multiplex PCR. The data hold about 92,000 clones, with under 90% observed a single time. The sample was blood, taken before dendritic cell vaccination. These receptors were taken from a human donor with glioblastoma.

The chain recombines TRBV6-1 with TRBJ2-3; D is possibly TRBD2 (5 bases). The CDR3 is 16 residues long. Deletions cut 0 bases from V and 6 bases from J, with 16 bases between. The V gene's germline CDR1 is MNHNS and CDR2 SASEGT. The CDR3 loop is CASSEAAGGAVDTQYF. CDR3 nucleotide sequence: TGTGCCAGCAGTGAAGCGGCGGGCGGAGCCGTGGATACGCAGTATTTT.

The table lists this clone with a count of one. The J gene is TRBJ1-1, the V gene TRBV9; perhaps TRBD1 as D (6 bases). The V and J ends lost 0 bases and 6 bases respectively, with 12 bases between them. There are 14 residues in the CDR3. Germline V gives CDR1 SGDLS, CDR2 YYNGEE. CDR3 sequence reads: CASSVVGGQAEAFF. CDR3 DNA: TGTGCCAGCAGCGTAGTGGGGGGGCAGGCTGAAGCTTTCTTT. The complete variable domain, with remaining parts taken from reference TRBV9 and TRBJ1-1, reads DSGVTQTPKHLITATGQRVTLRCSPRSGDLSVYWYQQSLDQGLQFLIQYYNGEERAKGNILERFSAQQFPDLHSELNLSSLELGDSALYFCASSVVGGQAEAFFGQGTRLTVV.

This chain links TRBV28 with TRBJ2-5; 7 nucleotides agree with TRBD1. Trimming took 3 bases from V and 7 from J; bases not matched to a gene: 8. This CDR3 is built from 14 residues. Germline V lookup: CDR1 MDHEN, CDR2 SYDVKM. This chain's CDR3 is CASSLGTGVRTQYF. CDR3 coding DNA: TGTGCCAGCAGTTTGGGAACAGGGGTAAGGACCCAGTACTTC.

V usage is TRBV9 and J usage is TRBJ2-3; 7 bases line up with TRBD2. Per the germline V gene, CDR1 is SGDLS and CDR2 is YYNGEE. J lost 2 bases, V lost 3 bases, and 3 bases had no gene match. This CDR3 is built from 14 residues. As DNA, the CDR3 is TGTGCCAGCAGCGCCGGGGGGACCACAGATACGCAGTATTTT. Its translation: CASSAGGTTDTQYF.

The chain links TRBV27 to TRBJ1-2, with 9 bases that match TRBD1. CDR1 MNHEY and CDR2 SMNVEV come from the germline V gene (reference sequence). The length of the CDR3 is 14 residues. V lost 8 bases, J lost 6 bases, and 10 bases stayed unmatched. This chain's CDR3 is CASGLVRDRDGYTF. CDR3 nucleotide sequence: TGTGCCAGCGGACTTGTTCGGGACAGGGATGGCTACACCTTC.

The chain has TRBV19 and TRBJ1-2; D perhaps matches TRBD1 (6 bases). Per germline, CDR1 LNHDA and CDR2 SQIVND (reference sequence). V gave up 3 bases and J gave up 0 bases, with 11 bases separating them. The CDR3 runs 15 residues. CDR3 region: CASSIRDNTNYGYTF. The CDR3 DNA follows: TGTGCCAGTAGTATCCGGGACAACACTAACTATGGCTACACCTTC. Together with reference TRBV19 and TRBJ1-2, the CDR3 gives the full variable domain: DGGITQSPKYLFRKEGQNVTLSCEQNLNHDAMYWYRQDPGQGLRLIYYSQIVNDFQKGDIAEGYSVSREKKESFPLTVTSAQKNPTAFYLCASSIRDNTNYGYTFGSGTRLTVV.

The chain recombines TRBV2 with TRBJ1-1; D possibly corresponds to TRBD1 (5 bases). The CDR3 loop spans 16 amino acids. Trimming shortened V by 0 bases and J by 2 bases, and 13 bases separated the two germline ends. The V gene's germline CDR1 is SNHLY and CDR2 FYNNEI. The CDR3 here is CASSEAGPGVNTEAFF. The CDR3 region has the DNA TGTGCCAGCAGTGAAGCAGGGCCGGGGGTCAACACTGAAGCTTTCTTT.

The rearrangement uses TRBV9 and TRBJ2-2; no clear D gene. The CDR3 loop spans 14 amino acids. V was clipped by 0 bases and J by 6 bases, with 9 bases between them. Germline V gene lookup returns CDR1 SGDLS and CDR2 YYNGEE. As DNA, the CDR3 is TGTGCCAGCAGCGTAGTATTGGGCCCCGGGGAGCTGTTTTTT. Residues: CASSVVLGPGELFF.

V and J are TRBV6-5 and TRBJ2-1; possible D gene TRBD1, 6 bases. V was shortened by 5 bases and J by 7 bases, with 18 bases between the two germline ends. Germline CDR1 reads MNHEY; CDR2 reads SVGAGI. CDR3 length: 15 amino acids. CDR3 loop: CASSNLDRIWNEQFF. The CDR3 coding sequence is TGTGCCAGCAGTAACTTGGACAGAATCTGGAATGAGCAGTTCTTC.

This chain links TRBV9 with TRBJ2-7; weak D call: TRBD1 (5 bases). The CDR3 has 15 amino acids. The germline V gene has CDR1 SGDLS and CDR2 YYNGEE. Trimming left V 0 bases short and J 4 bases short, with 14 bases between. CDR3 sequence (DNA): TGTGCCAGCAGCGTAGCTTCCGGACAAAATTACGAGCAGTACTTC. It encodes CASSVASGQNYEQYF.

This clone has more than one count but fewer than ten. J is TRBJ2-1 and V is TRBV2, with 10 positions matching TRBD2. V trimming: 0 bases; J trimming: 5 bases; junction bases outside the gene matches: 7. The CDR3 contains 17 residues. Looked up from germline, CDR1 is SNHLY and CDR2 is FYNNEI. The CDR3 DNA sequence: TGTGCCAGCAGTGAAGCGATTGGAGCGGGAGGGAACAATGAGCAGTTCTTC. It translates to CASSEAIGAGGNNEQFF. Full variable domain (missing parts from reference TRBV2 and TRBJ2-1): EPEVTQTPSHQVTQMGQEVILRCVPISNHLYFYWYRQILGQKVEFLVSFYNNEISEKSEIFDDQFSVERPDGSNFTLKIRSTKLEDSAMYFCASSEAIGAGGNNEQFFGPGTRLTVL.

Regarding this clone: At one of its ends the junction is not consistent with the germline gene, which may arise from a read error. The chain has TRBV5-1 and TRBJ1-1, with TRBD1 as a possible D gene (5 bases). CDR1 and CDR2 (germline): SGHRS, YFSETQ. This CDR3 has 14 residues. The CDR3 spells CASSLSRVNTEAFF. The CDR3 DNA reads TGCGCCAGCAGCTTAAGCAGGGTGAATACTGAAGCTTTCTTT.

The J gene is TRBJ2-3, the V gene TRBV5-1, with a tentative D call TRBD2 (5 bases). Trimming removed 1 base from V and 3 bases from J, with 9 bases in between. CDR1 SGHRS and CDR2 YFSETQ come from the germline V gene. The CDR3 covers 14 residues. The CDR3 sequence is CASSLTIATDTQYF. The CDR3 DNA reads TGCGCCAGCAGCTTGACCATAGCGACAGATACGCAGTATTTT.

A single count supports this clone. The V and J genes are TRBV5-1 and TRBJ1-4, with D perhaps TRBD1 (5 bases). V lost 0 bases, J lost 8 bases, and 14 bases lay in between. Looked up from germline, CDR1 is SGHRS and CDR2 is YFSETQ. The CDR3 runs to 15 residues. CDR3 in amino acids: CASSLVFGGREKLFF. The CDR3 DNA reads TGCGCCAGCAGCTTGGTCTTCGGGGGACGAGAAAAACTGTTTTTT.

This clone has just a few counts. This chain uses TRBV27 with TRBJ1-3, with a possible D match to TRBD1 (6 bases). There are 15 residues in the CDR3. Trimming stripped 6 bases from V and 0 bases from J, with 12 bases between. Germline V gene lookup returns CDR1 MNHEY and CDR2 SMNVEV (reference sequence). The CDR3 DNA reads TGTGCCAGCAGCCTACAGGGTGGCTCTGGAAACACCATATATTTT. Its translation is CASSLQGGSGNTIYF.

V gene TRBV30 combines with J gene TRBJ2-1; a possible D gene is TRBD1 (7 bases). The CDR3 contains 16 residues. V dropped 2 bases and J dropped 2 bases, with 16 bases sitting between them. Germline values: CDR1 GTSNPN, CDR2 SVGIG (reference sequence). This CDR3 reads CAWSLTSRGAYNEQFF. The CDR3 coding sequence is TGTGCCTGGAGTCTTACATCCAGGGGGGCCTACAATGAGCAGTTCTTC.

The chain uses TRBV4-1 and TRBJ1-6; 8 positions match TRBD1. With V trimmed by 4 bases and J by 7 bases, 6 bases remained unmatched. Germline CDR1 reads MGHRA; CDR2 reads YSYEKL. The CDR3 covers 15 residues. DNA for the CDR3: TGCGCCAGCAGCCCGAACAGGGGGGGGAATTCACCCCTCCACTTT. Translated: CASSPNRGGNSPLHF.

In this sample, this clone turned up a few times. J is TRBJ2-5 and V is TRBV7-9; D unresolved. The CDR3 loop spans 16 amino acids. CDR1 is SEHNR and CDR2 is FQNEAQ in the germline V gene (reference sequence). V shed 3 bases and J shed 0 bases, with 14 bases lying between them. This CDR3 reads CASSFTWKTYQETQYF. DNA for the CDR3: TGTGCCAGCAGCTTTACTTGGAAGACATACCAAGAGACCCAGTACTTC.